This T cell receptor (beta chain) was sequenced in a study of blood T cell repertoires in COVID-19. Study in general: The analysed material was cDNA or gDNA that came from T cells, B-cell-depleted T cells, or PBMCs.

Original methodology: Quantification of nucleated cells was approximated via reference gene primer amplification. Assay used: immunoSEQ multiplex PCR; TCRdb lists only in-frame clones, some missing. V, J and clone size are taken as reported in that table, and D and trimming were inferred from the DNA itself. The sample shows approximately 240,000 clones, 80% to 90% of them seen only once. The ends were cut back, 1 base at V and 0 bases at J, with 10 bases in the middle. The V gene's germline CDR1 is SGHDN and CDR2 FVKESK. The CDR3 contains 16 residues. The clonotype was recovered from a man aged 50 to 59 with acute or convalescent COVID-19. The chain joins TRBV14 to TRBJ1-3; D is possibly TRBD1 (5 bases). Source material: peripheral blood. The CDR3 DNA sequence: TGTGCCAGCAGCCAAGTTTGGACAAGCTCTGGAAACACCATATATTTT. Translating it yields CASSQVWTSSGNTIYF.